These 5 T cell receptor beta chains were sequenced from one sample in a study of blood T cells in healthy people across ages. Next came a second PCR, run for about 6 to 12 cycles, which used a sample-barcoded 5' primer along with a J-beta primer mix. One entry per CDR3 protein results from TCRdb running MiXCR on the 5' RACE reads. The profile shows 600,000 to 650,000 distinct CDR3 sequences, roughly 58% of them singletons. The specimen was blood. The origin of the receptors is a man between 60 and 75 years old in good health.

The chain joins TRBV4-1 to TRBJ2-7; 15 bases align to TRBD2. This CDR3 has 18 residues. The germline gives CDR1 MGHRA, CDR2 YSYEKL. Trimming cost V 3 bases and J 11 bases; bases outside gene matches: 17. Written as DNA, the CDR3 is TGCGCCAGCAGCCAGTTTAGGCGGTTCTGGACTAGCGGGGGGGAAGAGTACTTC. It translates to CASSQFRRFWTSGGEEYF.

The V and J genes are TRBV6-1 and TRBJ1-1; D is possibly TRBD1 (6 bases). The CDR3 has 15 amino acids. Between the trimmed V and J ends, which lost 8 bases and 6 bases, there was a span of 22 bases. Germline V CDR1 and CDR2: MNHNS, SASEGT. This CDR3 is CASGELGNRVAEAFF. The CDR3, as DNA: TGTGCCAGCGGAGAATTAGGAAACAGGGTCGCTGAAGCTTTCTTT.

The chain links TRBV6-6 to TRBJ2-3; possible D gene TRBD1, 5 bases. This CDR3 has 13 residues. Per the germline V gene, CDR1 is MNHNY and CDR2 is SVGAGI (reference sequence). V was pared by 5 bases and J by 10 bases, with 16 bases between. The CDR3 loop reads CASSAGQAEAQYF. CDR3 sequence (DNA): TGTGCCAGCAGTGCCGGACAAGCCGAGGCGCAGTATTTT.

The chain couples TRBV29-1 to TRBJ2-4; D uncertain. The tail of the sequence fits TRBJ2-7 better, so the J call may be wrong. The CDR3 runs 11 residues. Germline assignment: CDR1 SQVTM and CDR2 ANQGSEA. The CDR3 nucleotides read TGCAGCGTTGAGGAAGGGTCCGAGCAGTACTTC. Its translation is CSVEEGSEQYF.

J is TRBJ1-1 and V is TRBV3-1, with D possibly TRBD1 on 6 matching bases. The CDR3 loop spans 12 amino acids. Trimming shortened V by 4 bases and J by 7 bases, and 10 bases separated the two germline ends. Looked up from germline, CDR1 is LGHDT and CDR2 is YNNKEL (reference sequence). CDR3 nucleotides: TGTGCCAGCAGCCCCGGGGGGCGTGAAGCTTTCTTT. Its translation: CASSPGGREAFF.